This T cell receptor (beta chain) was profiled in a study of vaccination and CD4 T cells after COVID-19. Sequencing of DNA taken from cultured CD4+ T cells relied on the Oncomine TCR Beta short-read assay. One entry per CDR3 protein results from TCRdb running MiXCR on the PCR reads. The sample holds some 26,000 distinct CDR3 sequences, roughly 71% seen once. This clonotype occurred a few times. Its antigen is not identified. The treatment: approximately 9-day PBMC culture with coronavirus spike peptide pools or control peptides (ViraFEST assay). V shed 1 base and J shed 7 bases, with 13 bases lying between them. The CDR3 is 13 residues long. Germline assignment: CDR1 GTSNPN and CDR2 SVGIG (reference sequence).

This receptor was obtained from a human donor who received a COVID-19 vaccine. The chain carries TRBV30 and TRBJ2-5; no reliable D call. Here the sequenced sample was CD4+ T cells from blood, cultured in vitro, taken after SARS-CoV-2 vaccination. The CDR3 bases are TGTGCCTGGAGTGGAGTTGGGTTCGGGACCCAGTACTTC. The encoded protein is CAWSGVGFGTQYF.